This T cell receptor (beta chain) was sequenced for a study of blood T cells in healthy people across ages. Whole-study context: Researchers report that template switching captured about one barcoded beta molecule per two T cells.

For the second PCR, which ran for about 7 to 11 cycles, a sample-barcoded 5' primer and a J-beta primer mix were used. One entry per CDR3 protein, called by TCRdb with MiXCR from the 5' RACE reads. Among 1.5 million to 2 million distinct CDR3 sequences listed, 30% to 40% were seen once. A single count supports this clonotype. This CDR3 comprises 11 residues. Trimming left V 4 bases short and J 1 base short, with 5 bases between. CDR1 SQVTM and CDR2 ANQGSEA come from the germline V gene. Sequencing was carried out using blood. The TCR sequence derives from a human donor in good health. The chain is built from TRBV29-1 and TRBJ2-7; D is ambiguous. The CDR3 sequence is CSVAQSYEQYF. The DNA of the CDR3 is TGCAGCGTTGCCCAGTCCTACGAGCAGTACTTC.